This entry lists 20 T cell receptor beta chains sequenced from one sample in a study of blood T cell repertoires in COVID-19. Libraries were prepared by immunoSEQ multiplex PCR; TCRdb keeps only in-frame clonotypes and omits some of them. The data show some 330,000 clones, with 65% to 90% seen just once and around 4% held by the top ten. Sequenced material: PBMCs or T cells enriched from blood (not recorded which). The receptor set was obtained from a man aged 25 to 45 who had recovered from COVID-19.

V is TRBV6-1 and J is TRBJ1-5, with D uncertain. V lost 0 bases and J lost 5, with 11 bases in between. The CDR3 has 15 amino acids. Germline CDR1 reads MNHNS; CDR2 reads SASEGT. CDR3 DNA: TGTGCCAGCAGTGAAGCGCCTAGGTATCATCAGCCCCAGCATTTT. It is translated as CASSEAPRYHQPQHF.

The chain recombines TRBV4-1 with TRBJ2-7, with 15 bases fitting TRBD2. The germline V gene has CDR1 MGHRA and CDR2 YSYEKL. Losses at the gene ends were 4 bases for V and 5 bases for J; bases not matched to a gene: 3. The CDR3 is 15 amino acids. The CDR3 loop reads CASSLGLAGGDEQYF. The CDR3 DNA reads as TGCGCCAGCAGCCTCGGACTAGCGGGAGGGGACGAGCAGTACTTC.

The DNA of the CDR3 is TGTGCCAGTAATGGAGAGGGAGTAGGATATGGCTACACCTTC. Its translation is CASNGEGVGYGYTF. The chain combines TRBV19 with TRBJ1-2, with no clear D. The germline V and J ends were trimmed by 7 bases and 5 bases, with 17 bases remaining between them. CDR3 size: 14 residues. CDR1 is LNHDA, CDR2 SQIVND, per germline (reference sequence).

The CDR3 spells CASSHIPGQGDTEAFF. As DNA, the CDR3 is TGTGCCAGCAGCCACATTCCGGGACAGGGCGACACTGAAGCTTTCTTT. V usage is TRBV27 and J usage is TRBJ1-1; 9 bases agree with TRBD1. With 6 bases clipped from V and 3 bases from J, the junction kept 11 bases outside the gene matches. This CDR3 contains 16 residues. The germline V gene has CDR1 MNHEY and CDR2 SMNVEV (reference sequence).

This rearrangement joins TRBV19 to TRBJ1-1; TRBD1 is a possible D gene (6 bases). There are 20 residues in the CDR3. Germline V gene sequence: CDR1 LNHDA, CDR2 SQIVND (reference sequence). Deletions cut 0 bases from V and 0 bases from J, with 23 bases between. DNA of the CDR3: TGTGCCAGTAGTATAGATCCCGTACGGTACAGGGACGGGATGAACACTGAAGCTTTCTTT. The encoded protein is CASSIDPVRYRDGMNTEAFF.

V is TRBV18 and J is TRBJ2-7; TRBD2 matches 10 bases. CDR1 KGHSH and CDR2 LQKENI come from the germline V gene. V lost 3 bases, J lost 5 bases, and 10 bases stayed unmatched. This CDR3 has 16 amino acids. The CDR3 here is CASSPARLAGDNEQYF. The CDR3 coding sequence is TGTGCCAGCTCACCGGCCAGGCTAGCGGGAGACAACGAGCAGTACTTC.

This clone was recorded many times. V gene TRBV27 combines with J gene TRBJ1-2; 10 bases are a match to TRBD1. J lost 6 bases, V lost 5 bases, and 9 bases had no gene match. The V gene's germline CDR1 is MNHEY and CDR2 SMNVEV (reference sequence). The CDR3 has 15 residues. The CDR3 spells CASSTSGTGVNGYTF. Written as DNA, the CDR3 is TGTGCCAGCAGTACCTCCGGGACAGGGGTAAATGGCTACACCTTC.

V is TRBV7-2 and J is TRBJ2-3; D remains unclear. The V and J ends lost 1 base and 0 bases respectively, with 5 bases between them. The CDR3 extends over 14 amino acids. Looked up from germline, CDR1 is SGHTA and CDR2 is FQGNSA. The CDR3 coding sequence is TGTGCCAGCAGCTTAGGACACAGCACAGATACGCAGTATTTT. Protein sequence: CASSLGHSTDTQYF.

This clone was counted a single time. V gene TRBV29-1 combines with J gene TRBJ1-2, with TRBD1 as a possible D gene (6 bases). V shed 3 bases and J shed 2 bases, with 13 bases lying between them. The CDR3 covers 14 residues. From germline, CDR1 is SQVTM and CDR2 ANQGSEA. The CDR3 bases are TGCAGCGTTGAGACAGGTTTCTCGAACTATGGCTACACCTTC. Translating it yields CSVETGFSNYGYTF.

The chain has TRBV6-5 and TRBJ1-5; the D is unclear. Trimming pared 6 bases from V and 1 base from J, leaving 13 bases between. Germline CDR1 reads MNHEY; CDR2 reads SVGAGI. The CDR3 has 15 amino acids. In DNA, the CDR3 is TGTGCCAGCAGAATAAATTTGGCCAGCAATCAGCCCCAGCATTTT. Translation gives CASRINLASNQPQHF.

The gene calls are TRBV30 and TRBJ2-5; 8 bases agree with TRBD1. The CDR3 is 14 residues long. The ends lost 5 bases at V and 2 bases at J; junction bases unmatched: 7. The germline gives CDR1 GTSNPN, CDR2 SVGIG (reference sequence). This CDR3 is CAWAPRDRQETQYF. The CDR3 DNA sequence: TGTGCCTGGGCACCTCGGGACAGGCAAGAGACCCAGTACTTC.

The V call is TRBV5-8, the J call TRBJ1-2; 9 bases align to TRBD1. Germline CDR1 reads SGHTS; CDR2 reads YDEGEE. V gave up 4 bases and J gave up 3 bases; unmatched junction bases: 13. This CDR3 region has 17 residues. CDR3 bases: TGTGCCAGCAGCCCGGAACAGGGGGCTGGATGGTACTATGGCTACACCTTC. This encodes CASSPEQGAGWYYGYTF.

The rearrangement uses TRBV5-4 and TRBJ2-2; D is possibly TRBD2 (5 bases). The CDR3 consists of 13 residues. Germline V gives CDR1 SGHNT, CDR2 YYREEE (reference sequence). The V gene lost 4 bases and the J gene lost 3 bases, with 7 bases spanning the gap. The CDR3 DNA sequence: TGTGCCAGCAGCCGGGATTACACCGGGGAGCTGTTTTTT. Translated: CASSRDYTGELFF.

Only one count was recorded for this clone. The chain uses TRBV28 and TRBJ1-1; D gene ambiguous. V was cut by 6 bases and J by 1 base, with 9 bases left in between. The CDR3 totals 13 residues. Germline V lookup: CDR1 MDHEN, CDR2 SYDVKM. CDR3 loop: CASSTTPNTEAFF. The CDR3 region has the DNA TGTGCCAGCAGCACGACACCGAACACTGAAGCTTTCTTT.

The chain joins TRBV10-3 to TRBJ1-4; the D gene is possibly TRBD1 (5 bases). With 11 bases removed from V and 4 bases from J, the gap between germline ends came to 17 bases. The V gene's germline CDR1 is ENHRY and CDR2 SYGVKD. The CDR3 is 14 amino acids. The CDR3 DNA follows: TGTGCCCACGCCCCGACAGCCAATAATGAAAAACTGTTTTTT. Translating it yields CAHAPTANNEKLFF.

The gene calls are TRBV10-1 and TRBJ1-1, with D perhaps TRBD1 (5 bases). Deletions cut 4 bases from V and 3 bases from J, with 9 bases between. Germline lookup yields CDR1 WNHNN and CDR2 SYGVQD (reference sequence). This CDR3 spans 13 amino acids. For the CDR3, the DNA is TGCGCCAGCAGTGTGCGGGGGTACACTGAAGCTTTCTTT. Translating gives CASSVRGYTEAFF.

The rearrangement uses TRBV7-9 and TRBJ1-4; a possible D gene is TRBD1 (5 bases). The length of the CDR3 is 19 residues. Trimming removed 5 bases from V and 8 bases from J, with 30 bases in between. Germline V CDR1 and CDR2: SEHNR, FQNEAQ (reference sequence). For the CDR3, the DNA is TGTGCCAGCAGCGCCACCCTCGGGGGTCCGGCCGATATGGTGGAAAAACTGTTTTTT. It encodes CASSATLGGPADMVEKLFF.

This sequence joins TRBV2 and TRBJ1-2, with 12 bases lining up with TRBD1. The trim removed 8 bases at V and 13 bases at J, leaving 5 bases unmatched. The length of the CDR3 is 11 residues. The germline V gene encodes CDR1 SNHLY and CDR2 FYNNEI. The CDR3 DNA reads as TGTGCCAGCTTCGGGACAGGGGGCAGCACCTTC. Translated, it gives CASFGTGGSTF.

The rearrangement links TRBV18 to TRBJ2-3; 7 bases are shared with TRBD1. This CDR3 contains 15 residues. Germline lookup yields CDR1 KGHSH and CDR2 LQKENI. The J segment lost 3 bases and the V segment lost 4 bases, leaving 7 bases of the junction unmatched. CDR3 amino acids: CASSRNKGATDTQYF. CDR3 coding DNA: TGTGCCAGCTCACGAAATAAGGGGGCAACAGATACGCAGTATTTT.

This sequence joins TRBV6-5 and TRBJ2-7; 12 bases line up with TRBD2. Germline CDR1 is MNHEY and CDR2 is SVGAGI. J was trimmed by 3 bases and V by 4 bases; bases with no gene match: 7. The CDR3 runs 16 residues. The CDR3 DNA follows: TGTGCCAGCAGTTCTACCCTAGCGGGAGGGGACTACGAGCAGTACTTC. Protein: CASSSTLAGGDYEQYF.